A selection of T cell receptor beta chains follows, all from one sample in a study of CD8+ T cells in alopecia areata. The protocol was immunoSEQ multiplex PCR, while the TCRdb copy is restricted to in-frame clones and leaves out a portion. The repertoire holds about 200,000 clones, just under 65% seen once, with approximately 1.3% in the top ten. Sequences were derived from CD4+ T cells sorted from blood, sampled around week 50, from a patient treated with tofacitinib. The receptor set was obtained from a human donor with alopecia areata. Each CDR3 is given with its conserved first and last residue. D genes are given only for firm matches. The size field is filled for only some rows; it gives once, few, many or a size class.

D gene	V gene	clone size	J gene	CDR3 protein	CDR3 DNA
NA	TRBV29-1	NA	TRBJ1-5	CSVGGNSNQPQHF	TGCAGCGTTGGCGGAAATAGCAATCAGCCCCAGCATTTT
NA	TRBV6-1	NA	TRBJ2-7	CASRDGFSYEQYF	TGTGCCAGCAGGGACGGCTTCTCCTACGAGCAGTACTTC
NA	TRBV5-1	NA	TRBJ2-7	CASSLNDRLNEQYF	TGCGCCAGCAGCCTTAACGACAGGTTGAACGAGCAGTACTTC
NA	TRBV5-4	NA	TRBJ1-1	CASSLESEAFF	TGTGCCAGCAGCTTGGAATCTGAAGCTTTCTTT
NA	TRBV29-1	once	TRBJ1-2	CSVDRGSGYTF	TGCAGCGTTGACAGGGGAAGTGGCTACACCTTC
NA	TRBV4-3	NA	TRBJ1-4	CASSRVGGNEKLFF	TGCGCCAGCAGTCGAGTCGGGGGAAATGAAAAACTGTTTTTT
TRBD2	TRBV9	NA	TRBJ2-3	CASSVTSGGAVADTQYF	TGTGCCAGCAGCGTTACTAGCGGGGGGGCCGTGGCAGATACGCAGTATTTT
TRBD2	TRBV2	few	TRBJ2-3	CASSEVLAGHTQYF	TGTGCCAGCAGTGAAGTGTTAGCGGGGCATACGCAGTATTTT
NA	TRBV4-1	NA	TRBJ2-6	CASSQEMAIHSGANVLTF	TGCGCCAGCAGCCAAGAGATGGCGATCCACTCTGGGGCCAACGTCCTGACTTTC
NA	TRBV15	once	TRBJ1-6	CATSRDLLYSPLHF	TGTGCCACCAGCAGAGATCTGTTGTATTCACCCCTCCACTTT
TRBD1	TRBV29-1	NA	TRBJ1-2	CSTTGAGGYTF	TGCAGCACGACAGGGGCGGGTGGCTACACCTTC
NA	TRBV4-1	NA	TRBJ2-7	CASSPGLGGSTYEQYF	TGCGCCAGCAGCCCCGGTTTAGGGGGGTCCACCTACGAGCAGTACTTC
TRBD1	TRBV5-4	NA	TRBJ1-2	CASSSDRESGYTF	TGTGCCAGCAGCTCGGACAGGGAAAGCGGCTACACCTTC
NA	TRBV15	NA	TRBJ2-3	CATSVEGGATDTQYF	TGTGCCACCAGTGTGGAGGGGGGGGCCACAGATACGCAGTATTTT
NA	TRBV7-2	NA	TRBJ2-1	CASSLVSGWDEQFF	TGTGCCAGCAGCTTGGTGTCGGGTTGGGATGAGCAGTTCTTC
NA	TRBV11-2	NA	TRBJ1-2	CASSFTGKANTF	TGTGCCAGCAGCTTTACAGGGAAGGCTAACACCTTC
NA	TRBV20-1	NA	TRBJ1-4	CSASTGEKLFF	TGCAGTGCTTCTACAGGGGAAAAACTGTTTTTT
NA	TRBV30	NA	TRBJ2-7	CAWSVQDPYEQYF	TGTGCCTGGAGTGTACAAGACCCCTACGAGCAGTACTTC
NA	TRBV4-1	NA	TRBJ1-6	CASSQAIGTARGLIASPLHF	TGCGCCAGCAGCCAGGCCATCGGGACGGCCAGAGGGTTGATAGCGTCACCCCTCCACTTT
NA	TRBV4-3	few	TRBJ2-5	CASSLRVRETQYF	TGCGCCAGCAGCCTCAGGGTTCGAGAGACCCAGTACTTC
NA	TRBV29-1	NA	TRBJ2-7	CSVKAGLGQYF	TGCAGCGTTAAAGCAGGGTTAGGGCAGTACTTC
TRBD2	TRBV7-2	NA	TRBJ2-5	CASSLTSGGRKTQYF	TGTGCCAGCAGCCTTACTAGCGGGGGGAGGAAGACCCAGTACTTC
NA	TRBV29-1	few	TRBJ1-2	CSVEDFGRTPNYGYTF	TGCAGCGTTGAAGATTTCGGCCGGACCCCTAACTATGGCTACACCTTC
TRBD1	TRBV29-1	NA	TRBJ1-4	CSGGTGATNEKLFF	TGCAGCGGGGGAACAGGGGCAACTAATGAAAAACTGTTTTTT
TRBD1	TRBV5-4	NA	TRBJ1-1	CASSLAGQASTEAFF	TGTGCCAGCAGCTTGGCCGGACAGGCGAGCACTGAAGCTTTCTTT
NA	TRBV30	NA	TRBJ2-1	CAWSVLGLEGLFF	TGTGCCTGGAGTGTACTAGGGCTCGAGGGTTTGTTCTTC